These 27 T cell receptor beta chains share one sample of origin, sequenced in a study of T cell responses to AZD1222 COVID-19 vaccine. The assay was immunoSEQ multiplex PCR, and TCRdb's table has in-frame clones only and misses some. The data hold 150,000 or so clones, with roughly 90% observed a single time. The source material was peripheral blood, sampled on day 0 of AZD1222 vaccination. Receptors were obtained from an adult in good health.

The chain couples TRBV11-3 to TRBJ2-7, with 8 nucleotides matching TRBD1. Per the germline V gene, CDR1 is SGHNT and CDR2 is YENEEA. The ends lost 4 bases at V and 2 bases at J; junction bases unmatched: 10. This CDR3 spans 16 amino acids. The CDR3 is CASSSLAGQGPYEQYF. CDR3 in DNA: TGTGCCAGCAGCTCCCTAGCTGGACAGGGACCCTACGAGCAGTACTTC.

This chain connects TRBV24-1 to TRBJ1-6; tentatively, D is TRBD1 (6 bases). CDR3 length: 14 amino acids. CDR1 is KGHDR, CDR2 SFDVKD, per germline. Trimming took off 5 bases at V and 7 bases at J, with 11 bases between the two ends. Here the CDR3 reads CATSVAQGNSPLHF. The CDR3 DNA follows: TGTGCCACCAGTGTAGCACAGGGCAATTCACCCCTCCACTTT.

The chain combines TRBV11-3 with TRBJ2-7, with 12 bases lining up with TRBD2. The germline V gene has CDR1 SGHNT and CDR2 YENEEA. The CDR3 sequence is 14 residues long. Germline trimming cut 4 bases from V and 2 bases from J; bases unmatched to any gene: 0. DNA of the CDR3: TGTGCCAGCAGCTGGACTAGCGGGACCTACGAGCAGTACTTC. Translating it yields CASSWTSGTYEQYF.

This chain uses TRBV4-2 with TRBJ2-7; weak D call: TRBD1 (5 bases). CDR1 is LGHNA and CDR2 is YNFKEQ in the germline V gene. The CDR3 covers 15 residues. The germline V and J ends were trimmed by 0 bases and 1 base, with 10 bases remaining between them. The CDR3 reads CASSQESQGSYEQYF. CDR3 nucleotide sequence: TGTGCCAGCAGCCAAGAATCGCAGGGTTCCTACGAGCAGTACTTC.

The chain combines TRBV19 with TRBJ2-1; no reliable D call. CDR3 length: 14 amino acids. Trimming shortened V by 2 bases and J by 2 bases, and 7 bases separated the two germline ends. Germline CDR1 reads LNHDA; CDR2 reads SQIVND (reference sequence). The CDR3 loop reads CASSISPPYNEQFF. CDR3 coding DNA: TGTGCCAGTAGTATAAGTCCACCCTACAATGAGCAGTTCTTC.

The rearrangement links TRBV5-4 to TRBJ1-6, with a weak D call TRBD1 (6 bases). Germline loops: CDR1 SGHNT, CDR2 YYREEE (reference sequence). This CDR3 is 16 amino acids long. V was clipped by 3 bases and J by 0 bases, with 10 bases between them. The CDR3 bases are TGTGCCAGCAGCTCAGACAGGAGCTCCTATAATTCACCCCTCCACTTT. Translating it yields CASSSDRSSYNSPLHF.

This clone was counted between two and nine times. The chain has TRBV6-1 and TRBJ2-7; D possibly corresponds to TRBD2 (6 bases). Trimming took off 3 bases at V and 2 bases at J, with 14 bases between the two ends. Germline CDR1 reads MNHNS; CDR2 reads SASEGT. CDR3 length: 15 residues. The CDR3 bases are TGTGCCAGCAGTGACGGTGTCGGAGGGCCCTACGAGCAGTACTTC. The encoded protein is CASSDGVGGPYEQYF.

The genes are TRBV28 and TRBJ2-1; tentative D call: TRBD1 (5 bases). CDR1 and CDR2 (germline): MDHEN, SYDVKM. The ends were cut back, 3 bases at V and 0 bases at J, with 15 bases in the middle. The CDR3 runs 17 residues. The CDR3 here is CASSFPTGESSYNEQFF. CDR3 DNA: TGTGCCAGCAGTTTCCCTACAGGAGAGAGCTCCTACAATGAGCAGTTCTTC.

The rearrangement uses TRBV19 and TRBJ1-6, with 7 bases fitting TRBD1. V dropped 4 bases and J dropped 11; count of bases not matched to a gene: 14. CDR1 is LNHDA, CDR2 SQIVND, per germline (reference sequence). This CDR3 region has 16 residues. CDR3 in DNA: TGTGCCAGTAGTACCCTCCCGCCGGGACAGATAACACCCCTCCACTTT. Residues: CASSTLPPGQITPLHF.

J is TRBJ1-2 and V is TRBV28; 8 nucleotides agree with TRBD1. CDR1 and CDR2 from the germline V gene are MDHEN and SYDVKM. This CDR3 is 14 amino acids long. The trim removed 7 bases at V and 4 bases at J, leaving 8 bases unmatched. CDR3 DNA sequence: TGTGCCAGCAACGACAGGGGCCGGGGCTATGGCTACACCTTC. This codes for CASNDRGRGYGYTF.

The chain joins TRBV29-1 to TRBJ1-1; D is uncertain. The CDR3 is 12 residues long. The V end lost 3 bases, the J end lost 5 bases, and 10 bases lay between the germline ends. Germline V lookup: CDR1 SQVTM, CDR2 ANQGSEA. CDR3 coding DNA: TGCAGCGTTGATAGGGCGAGTACTGAAGCTTTCTTT. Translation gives CSVDRASTEAFF.

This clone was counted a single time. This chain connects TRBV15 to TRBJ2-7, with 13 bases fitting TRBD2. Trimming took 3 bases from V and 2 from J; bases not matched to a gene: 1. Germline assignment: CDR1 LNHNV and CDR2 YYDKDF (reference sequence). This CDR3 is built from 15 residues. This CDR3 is CATSRGLAGPYEQYF. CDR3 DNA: TGTGCCACCAGCAGGGGACTAGCGGGACCCTACGAGCAGTACTTC.

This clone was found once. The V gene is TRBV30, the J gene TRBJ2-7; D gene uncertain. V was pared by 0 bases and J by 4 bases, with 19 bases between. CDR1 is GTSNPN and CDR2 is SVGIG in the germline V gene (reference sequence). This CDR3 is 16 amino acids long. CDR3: CAWSVGRSGQVYEQYF. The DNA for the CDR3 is TGTGCCTGGAGTGTCGGTAGGTCCGGCCAAGTGTACGAGCAGTACTTC.

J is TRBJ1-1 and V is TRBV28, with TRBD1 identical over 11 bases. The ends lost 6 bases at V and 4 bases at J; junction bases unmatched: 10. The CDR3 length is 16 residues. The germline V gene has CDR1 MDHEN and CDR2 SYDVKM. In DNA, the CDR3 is TGTGCCAGCAGCCGAGGACAGGGGGCCTGGGGCACTGAAGCTTTCTTT. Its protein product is CASSRGQGAWGTEAFF.

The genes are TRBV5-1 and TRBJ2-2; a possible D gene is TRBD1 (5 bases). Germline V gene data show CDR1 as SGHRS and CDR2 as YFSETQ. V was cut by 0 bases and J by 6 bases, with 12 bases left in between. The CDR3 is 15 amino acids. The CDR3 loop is CASSLGQYPPGELFF. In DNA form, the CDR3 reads TGCGCCAGCAGCTTGGGACAGTACCCCCCCGGGGAGCTGTTTTTT.

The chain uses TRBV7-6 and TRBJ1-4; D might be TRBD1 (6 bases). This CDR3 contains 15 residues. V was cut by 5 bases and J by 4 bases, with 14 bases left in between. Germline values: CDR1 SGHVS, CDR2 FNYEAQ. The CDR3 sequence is CASSLTGWGNEKLFF. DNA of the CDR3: TGTGCCAGCAGCCTAACAGGGTGGGGTAATGAAAAACTGTTTTTT.

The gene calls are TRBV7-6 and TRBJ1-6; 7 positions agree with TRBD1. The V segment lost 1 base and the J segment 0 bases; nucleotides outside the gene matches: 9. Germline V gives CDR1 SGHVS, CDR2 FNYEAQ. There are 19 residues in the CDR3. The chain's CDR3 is CASSLGGDSESSYNSPLHF. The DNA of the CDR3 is TGTGCCAGCAGCTTAGGAGGGGACAGCGAGAGCTCCTATAATTCACCCCTCCACTTT.

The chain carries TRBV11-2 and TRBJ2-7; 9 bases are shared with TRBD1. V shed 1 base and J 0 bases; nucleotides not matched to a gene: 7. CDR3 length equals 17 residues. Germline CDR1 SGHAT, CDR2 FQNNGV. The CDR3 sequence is CASSLGTGGPSSYEQYF. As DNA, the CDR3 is TGTGCCAGCAGCTTAGGAACAGGGGGCCCTAGCTCCTACGAGCAGTACTTC.

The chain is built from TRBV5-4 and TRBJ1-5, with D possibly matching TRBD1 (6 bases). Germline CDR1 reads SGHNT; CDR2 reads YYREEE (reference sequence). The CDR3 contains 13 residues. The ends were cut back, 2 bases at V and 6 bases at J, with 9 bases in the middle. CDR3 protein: CASSFQGSQPQHF. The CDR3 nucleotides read TGTGCCAGCAGCTTTCAGGGGAGTCAGCCCCAGCATTTT.

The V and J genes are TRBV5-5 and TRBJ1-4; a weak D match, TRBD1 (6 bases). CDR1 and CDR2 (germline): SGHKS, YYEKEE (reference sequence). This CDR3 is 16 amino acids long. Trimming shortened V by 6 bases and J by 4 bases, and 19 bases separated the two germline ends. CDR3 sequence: CASTLEVDRLNEKLFF. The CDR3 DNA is TGTGCCAGCACCCTTGAGGTGGACAGACTTAATGAAAAACTGTTTTTT.

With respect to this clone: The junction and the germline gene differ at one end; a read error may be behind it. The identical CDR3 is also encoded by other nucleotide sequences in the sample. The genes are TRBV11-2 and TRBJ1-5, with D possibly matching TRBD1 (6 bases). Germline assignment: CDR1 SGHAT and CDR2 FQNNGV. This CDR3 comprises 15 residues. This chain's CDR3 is CASSLGGGSNQPQHF. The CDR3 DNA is TGTGCCAGCAGTTTAGGGGGTGGCTCCAATCAGCCCCAGCATTTT.

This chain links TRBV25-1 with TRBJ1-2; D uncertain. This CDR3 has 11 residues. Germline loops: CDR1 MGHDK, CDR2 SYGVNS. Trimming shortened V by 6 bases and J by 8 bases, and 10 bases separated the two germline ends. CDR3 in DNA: TGTGCCAGCAGCGCCCTTCAAGGCTACACCTTC. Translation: CASSALQGYTF.

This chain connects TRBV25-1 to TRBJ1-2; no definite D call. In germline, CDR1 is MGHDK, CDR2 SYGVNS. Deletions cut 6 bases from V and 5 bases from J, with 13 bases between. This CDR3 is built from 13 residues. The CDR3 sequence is CASRLSGGYGYTF. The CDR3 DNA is TGTGCCAGCAGACTGTCGGGAGGATATGGCTACACCTTC.

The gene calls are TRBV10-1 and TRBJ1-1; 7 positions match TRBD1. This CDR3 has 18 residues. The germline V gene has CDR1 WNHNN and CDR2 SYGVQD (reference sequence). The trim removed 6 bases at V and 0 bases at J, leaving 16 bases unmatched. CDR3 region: CASSLKTGPLEMNTEAFF. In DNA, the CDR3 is TGCGCCAGCAGCCTCAAGACAGGGCCATTAGAAATGAACACTGAAGCTTTCTTT.

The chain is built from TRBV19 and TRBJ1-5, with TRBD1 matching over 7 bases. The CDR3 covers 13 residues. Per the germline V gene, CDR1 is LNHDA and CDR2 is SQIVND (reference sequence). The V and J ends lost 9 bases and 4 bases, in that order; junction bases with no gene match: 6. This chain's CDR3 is CASWDRLNQPQHF. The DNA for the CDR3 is TGTGCCAGCTGGGACAGACTGAATCAGCCCCAGCATTTT.

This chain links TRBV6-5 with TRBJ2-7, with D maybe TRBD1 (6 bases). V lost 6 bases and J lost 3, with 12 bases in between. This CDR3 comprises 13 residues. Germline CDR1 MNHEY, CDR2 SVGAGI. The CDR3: CASSGDTSYEQYF. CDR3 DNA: TGTGCCAGCAGCGGGGACACTAGCTACGAGCAGTACTTC.

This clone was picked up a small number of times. The CDR3 sequence is CASSKIYEQYF. Written as DNA, the CDR3 is TGTGCCAGCAGCAAAATCTACGAGCAGTACTTC. The chain carries TRBV21-1 and TRBJ2-7. TRBV21-1 is deemed a pseudogene. The CDR3 totals 11 residues.